This T cell receptor (beta chain) originates from a study of T-cell memory formation after mild COVID-19. At the level of the study: TCR clusters were mostly donor specific.

Notes on the study in general: The finding that pre-infection memory included some responding clones suggested that cross-reactive memory joined. CD4/CD8 balance characterized clones contracting day 15 to 85, and CD4+ skew characterized later expanders. Clones from the second wave (peaking day 37) had unconfirmed SARS-CoV-2 specificity.

This clonotype came up a few times. What it recognizes is unknown. TCRdb redid the calling of the 5' RACE reads with MiXCR, one entry per CDR3 protein. The sample has approximately 490,000 distinct CDR3 sequences; about 20% are singletons. V dropped 7 bases and J dropped 2 bases, with 21 bases sitting between them. The germline gives CDR1 MRHNA, CDR2 SNTAGT. The CDR3 has 17 amino acids. This receptor was identified in an adult woman who had mild COVID-19 (a few samples of this study predate the infection). Cell type and time point are not known. The chain employs TRBV6-4 and TRBJ2-1, with D perhaps being TRBD1 or TRBD2 (5 bases each). Source material: PBMCs or a T cell subset sorted from them (not recorded which). CDR3 nucleotides: TGTGCCAGCATCAACCCTCCGGGACCAGGAGCCTACAATGAGCAGTTCTTC. Amino acids: CASINPPGPGAYNEQFF.